The T cell receptor beta chain described here comes from a study of T cell responses to AZD1222 COVID-19 vaccine. Some clones are missing from TCRdb's copy, which holds only in-frame ones; the method was immunoSEQ multiplex PCR. The table has tens of thousands of clones, approximately 80% seen once. V lost 3 bases and J 14 bases, leaving 11 bases between the germline ends. CDR1 and CDR2 from the germline V gene are DFQATT and SNEGSKA (reference sequence). The CDR3 length is 10 residues. The sequence derives from an adult who received the AZD1222 COVID-19 vaccine. This sequence joins TRBV20-1 and TRBJ2-1, with D maybe TRBD2 (6 bases). The starting material was peripheral blood, obtained 28 days after the second AZD1222 dose. The CDR3 DNA follows: TGCAGTGCTAGTCGGGAGTACGAGTTCTTC. This gives the protein CSASREYEFF.